These 10 T cell receptor beta chains were sequenced from one sample in a study of Tregs in tolerant kidney transplant recipients. TCRdb's copy holds only in-frame clones and misses some; the assay was immunoSEQ multiplex PCR. The table records 75,000 to 80,000 clones, under 95% of them present only once. Source: Tregs from blood, taken before the transplant. These TCRs come from a human donor who received a combined kidney and bone marrow transplant.

This chain connects TRBV19 to TRBJ1-2; D gene uncertain. The CDR3 is made up of 14 amino acids. Per germline, CDR1 LNHDA and CDR2 SQIVND (reference sequence). Trimming cost V 7 bases and J 0 bases, with 12 bases left between them. CDR3 sequence reads: CASTPDGANYGYTF. DNA of the CDR3: TGTGCCAGTACCCCGGACGGAGCTAACTATGGCTACACCTTC. Complete variable domain (other parts from reference TRBV19 and TRBJ1-2): DGGITQSPKYLFRKEGQNVTLSCEQNLNHDAMYWYRQDPGQGLRLIYYSQIVNDFQKGDIAEGYSVSREKKESFPLTVTSAQKNPTAFYLCASTPDGANYGYTFGSGTRLTVV.

The V call is TRBV5-1, the J call TRBJ2-5; 13 nucleotides align to TRBD2. The germline V gene encodes CDR1 SGHRS and CDR2 YFSETQ. The CDR3 runs to 15 residues. With V trimmed by 4 bases and J by 4 bases, 4 bases remained unmatched. CDR3 bases: TGCGCCAGCAGCGGACTAGCGGGAGCCGGAGAGACCCAGTACTTC. It yields the protein CASSGLAGAGETQYF. Full variable domain (missing parts from reference TRBV5-1 and TRBJ2-5): KAGVTQTPRYLIKTRGQQVTLSCSPISGHRSVSWYQQTPGQGLQFLFEYFSETQRNKGNFPGRFSGRQFSNSRSEMNVSTLELGDSALYLCASSGLAGAGETQYFGPGTRLLVL.

This clone was counted a single time. The V call is TRBV9, the J call TRBJ2-3; possibly TRBD1 for D (5 bases). From germline, CDR1 is SGDLS and CDR2 YYNGEE. Trimming pared 0 bases from V and 3 bases from J, leaving 11 bases between. This CDR3 is 15 amino acids long. The CDR3 DNA sequence: TGTGCCAGCAGCGTAGGGGGCCGAGAAACAGATACGCAGTATTTT. It codes for CASSVGGRETDTQYF.

This clone came up once. The chain combines TRBV7-2 with TRBJ1-1; 9 nucleotides line up with TRBD1. CDR3 length: 12 residues. CDR1 and CDR2 (germline): SGHTA, FQGNSA. With 6 bases clipped from V and 11 bases from J, the junction kept 7 bases outside the gene matches. CDR3 in amino acids: CASSKQGASAFF. The DNA of the CDR3 is TGTGCCAGCAGTAAACAGGGGGCGTCGGCTTTCTTT.

The chain recombines TRBV27 with TRBJ1-4; D is possibly TRBD1 (6 bases). There are 14 residues in the CDR3. Deletions cut 7 bases from V and 7 bases from J, with 16 bases between. Per the germline V gene, CDR1 is MNHEY and CDR2 is SMNVEV (reference sequence). CDR3 nucleotide sequence: TGTGCCAGCAAGTCAGGGGCCCTGGGTGAAAAACTGTTTTTT. Translating it yields CASKSGALGEKLFF.

CDR3 nucleotide sequence: TGCGCCAGAAATCTGAACACTGAAGCTTTCTTT. The encoded protein is CARNLNTEAFF. This chain connects TRBV10-1 to TRBJ1-1; D is unresolved. Germline V gives CDR1 WNHNN, CDR2 SYGVQD (reference sequence). This CDR3 contains 11 residues. Between the trimmed V and J ends, which lost 9 bases and 0 bases, there was a span of 5 bases.

The chain links TRBV11-1 to TRBJ2-1; maybe TRBD2 (6 bases). Trimming removed 1 base at V and 8 bases at J, with 15 bases between. Looked up from germline, CDR1 is SGHAT and CDR2 is FQDESV (reference sequence). This CDR3 spans 15 amino acids. CDR3 amino acids: CASSLDGGILHEQFF. The CDR3 DNA follows: TGTGCCAGCAGCTTAGACGGCGGGATTCTGCATGAGCAGTTCTTC.

This clone was observed once. This sequence joins TRBV2 and TRBJ1-1; D is unresolved. The CDR3 runs 13 residues. The germline CDR1 and CDR2 sequences are SNHLY and FYNNEI. Trimming pared 4 bases from V and 3 bases from J, leaving 9 bases between. The CDR3 DNA is TGTGCCAGCAGTGGAGACGGATACACTGAAGCTTTCTTT. This codes for CASSGDGYTEAFF.

The chain is built from TRBV5-1 and TRBJ1-4; 8 nucleotides match TRBD1. This CDR3 is built from 15 residues. V dropped 1 base and J dropped 8; count of bases not matched to a gene: 7. The V gene's germline CDR1 is SGHRS and CDR2 YFSETQ. This chain's CDR3 is CASSLRGQEGEKLFF. The DNA of the CDR3 is TGCGCCAGCAGCTTGAGGGGACAGGAAGGCGAAAAACTGTTTTTT.

The chain is built from TRBV10-3 and TRBJ2-1, with 10 bases lining up with TRBD2. This CDR3 contains 15 residues. The ends lost 4 bases at V and 7 bases at J; junction bases unmatched: 7. Looked up from germline, CDR1 is ENHRY and CDR2 is SYGVKD. The CDR3 region has the DNA TGTGCCATCAGTGGCCAACTAGCGGGAAGTAATGAGCAGTTCTTC. Translated: CAISGQLAGSNEQFF.